The 25 T cell receptor beta chains in this list originate from one sample, sequenced in a study of T cell responses to AZD1222 COVID-19 vaccine. TCRdb's table, derived via immunoSEQ multiplex PCR, lists solely in-frame clones and lacks some. The sample carries over 75,000 clones, around 91% recorded once. The sequenced sample was peripheral blood, obtained on day 0 of AZD1222 vaccination. The origin of the receptors is an adult in good health.

The chain has TRBV15 and TRBJ2-7, with 7 bases matching TRBD2. The CDR3 covers 14 residues. Germline CDR1 and CDR2: LNHNV and YYDKDF (reference sequence). J lost 5 bases, V lost 1 base, and 5 bases had no gene match. The CDR3 DNA reads as TGTGCCACCAGCAGAGGCGGGAGAGGCGACGAGCAGTACTTC. Encoded protein: CATSRGGRGDEQYF.

CDR3 loop: CASSLDPTSGRGTQYF. The CDR3 DNA sequence: TGTGCCAGCAGCTTAGATCCCACTAGCGGGAGAGGGACCCAGTACTTC. The rearrangement links TRBV11-2 to TRBJ2-5, with 11 bases matching TRBD2. With 0 bases clipped from V and 7 bases from J, the junction kept 7 bases outside the gene matches. The CDR3 contains 16 residues. From germline, CDR1 is SGHAT and CDR2 FQNNGV.

The CDR3 reads CASSYSTGEGEKLFF. The CDR3 coding sequence is TGTGCCAGCAGTTACTCGACGGGAGAGGGTGAAAAACTGTTTTTT. V usage is TRBV6-5 and J usage is TRBJ1-4; no firm D call. Per germline, CDR1 MNHEY and CDR2 SVGAGI. The CDR3 spans 15 residues. V was trimmed by 0 bases and J by 7 bases, leaving 12 bases between them.

V usage is TRBV7-9 and J usage is TRBJ2-3; no reliable D call. Trimming left V 1 base short and J 2 bases short, with 7 bases between. Germline V gene sequence: CDR1 SEHNR, CDR2 FQNEAQ (reference sequence). The CDR3 contains 14 residues. Here the CDR3 reads CASSLVAFTDTQYF. The CDR3 DNA reads TGTGCCAGCAGCTTAGTAGCCTTCACAGATACGCAGTATTTT.

This chain uses TRBV30 with TRBJ2-7, with D perhaps being TRBD1 or TRBD2 (5 bases each). The V gene lost 4 bases and the J gene lost 6 bases, with 25 bases spanning the gap. The CDR3 extends over 16 amino acids. CDR1 GTSNPN and CDR2 SVGIG come from the germline V gene (reference sequence). The CDR3 region is CAWTKGRGGSPGEQYF. The CDR3 region has the DNA TGTGCCTGGACGAAGGGGCGTGGCGGGTCCCCGGGCGAGCAGTACTTC. Looking up the rest from reference TRBV30 and TRBJ2-7 gives the full variable domain: SQTIHQWPATLVQPVGSPLSLECTVEGTSNPNLYWYRQAAGRGLQLLFYSVGIGQISSEVPQNLSASRPQDRQFILSSKKLLLSDSGFYLCAWTKGRGGSPGEQYFGPGTRLTVT.

This clone came up once. As DNA, the CDR3 is TGTGCCAGCAGCCCCCACGATGCGATTCTCACCCCAAATACGCAGTATTTT. This translates into CASSPHDAILTPNTQYF. This chain links TRBV9 with TRBJ2-3, with D unclear. CDR1 is SGDLS and CDR2 is YYNGEE in the germline V gene. Trimming left V 4 bases short and J 7 bases short, with 25 bases between. The CDR3 is 17 amino acids.

J is TRBJ2-3 and V is TRBV6-4, with TRBD1 matching 9 bases. CDR3 length equals 14 residues. Unmatched junction bases numbered 2, after V lost 3 bases and J lost 4 bases. CDR1 MRHNA and CDR2 SNTAGT come from the germline V gene. CDR3 amino acids: CASSERQGADTQYF. Written as DNA, the CDR3 is TGTGCCAGCAGTGAGCGACAGGGGGCAGATACGCAGTATTTT.

The chain couples TRBV5-5 to TRBJ2-3; the D call may be TRBD1 or TRBD2 (7 bases each). The V and J ends lost 1 base and 3 bases respectively, with 12 bases between them. The CDR3 runs 15 residues. Germline V gene sequence: CDR1 SGHKS, CDR2 YYEKEE (reference sequence). CDR3 nucleotides: TGTGCCAGCAGCTTGAGGCAGGGGGGGACAGATACGCAGTATTTT. This sequence encodes CASSLRQGGTDTQYF.

J is TRBJ1-3 and V is TRBV3-1 (or the pseudogene TRBV3-2); D ambiguous. The CDR3 consists of 13 residues. Germline V gene data show CDR1 as LGHDT and CDR2 as YNNKEL (reference sequence). V shed 1 base and J shed 2 bases, with 3 bases lying between them. CDR3 loop: CASSQAPGNTIYF. CDR3 bases: TGTGCCAGCAGCCAAGCCCCTGGAAACACCATATATTTT.

The V and J genes are TRBV25-1 and TRBJ1-5; no clear D gene. The ends were cut back, 4 bases at V and 5 bases at J, with 9 bases in the middle. The length of the CDR3 is 13 residues. CDR1 and CDR2 from the germline V gene are MGHDK and SYGVNS. The CDR3: CASSASRDQPQHF. CDR3 DNA: TGTGCCAGCAGTGCCTCACGGGATCAGCCCCAGCATTTT.

This clone was recorded a few times. Other DNA sequences in this sample translate to the same CDR3. The CDR3 reads CASSIPLAGTGELFF. CDR3 coding DNA: TGTGCCAGTAGTATCCCCCTTGCGGGCACCGGGGAGCTGTTTTTT. The chain is built from TRBV19 and TRBJ2-2, with D possibly TRBD2 on 5 matching bases. Trimming left V 3 bases short and J 4 bases short, with 12 bases between. The CDR3 covers 15 residues. CDR1 and CDR2 from the germline V gene are LNHDA and SQIVND (reference sequence).

CDR3 in amino acids: CASSLQGPTDTQYF. Here the CDR3 DNA reads TGTGCCAGCAGCTTACAGGGCCCCACAGATACGCAGTATTTT. V is TRBV5-6 and J is TRBJ2-3; weak D call: TRBD1 (6 bases). Germline CDR1 is SGHDT and CDR2 is YYEEEE. This CDR3 spans 14 amino acids. Trimming cost V 2 bases and J 2 bases, with 9 bases left between them.

This chain joins TRBV6-5 and TRBJ2-7, with 7 bases lining up with TRBD1. CDR1 is MNHEY and CDR2 is SVGAGI in the germline V gene. This CDR3 has 15 residues. J lost 4 bases, V lost 0 bases, and 6 bases had no gene match. The CDR3 DNA sequence: TGTGCCAGCAGTTACTCAAGGGGGCGCGGGTACGAGCAGTACTTC. Translation gives CASSYSRGRGYEQYF.

The V gene is TRBV29-1, the J gene TRBJ2-7; tentatively, D is TRBD2 (6 bases). Trimming shortened V by 3 bases and J by 5 bases, and 17 bases separated the two germline ends. This CDR3 has 14 residues. The germline V gene encodes CDR1 SQVTM and CDR2 ANQGSEA. Written as DNA, the CDR3 is TGCAGCGTTGAGACTCCCGGGAGTGTGGACGAGCAGTACTTC. It specifies CSVETPGSVDEQYF.

The chain has TRBV5-6 and TRBJ2-1, with no clear D. V lost 2 bases and J lost 6, with 12 bases in between. CDR1 SGHDT and CDR2 YYEEEE come from the germline V gene. The CDR3 totals 14 residues. CDR3 loop: CASSLGLVRNEQFF. CDR3 bases: TGTGCCAGCAGCTTAGGGCTAGTACGCAATGAGCAGTTCTTC.

The chain carries TRBV6-4 and TRBJ2-2; D perhaps matches TRBD1 (6 bases). V gave up 5 bases and J gave up 1 base, with 8 bases separating them. Per the germline V gene, CDR1 is MRHNA and CDR2 is SNTAGT. This CDR3 region has 14 residues. The CDR3 nucleotides are TGTGCCAGCAGTAAGACAGGGAACACCGGGGAGCTGTTTTTT. It is translated as CASSKTGNTGELFF.

The rearrangement uses TRBV3-1 (or the pseudogene TRBV3-2) and TRBJ2-7, with D possibly being TRBD1 (5 bases). The CDR3 consists of 13 residues. V lost 4 bases to trimming and J lost 2 bases, with 9 bases between them. Per germline, CDR1 LGHDT and CDR2 YNNKEL (reference sequence). The DNA for the CDR3 is TGTGCCAGCAGCCGTGGGGCCGCCTACGAGCAGTACTTC. It specifies CASSRGAAYEQYF.

The V gene is TRBV7-2, the J gene TRBJ1-1; 7 nucleotides line up with TRBD1. The V gene end was trimmed by 5 bases and the J gene end by 0 bases; junction bases not matched to a gene: 6. Per germline, CDR1 SGHTA and CDR2 FQGNSA. The CDR3 has 15 residues. The DNA of the CDR3 is TGTGCCAGCAGCGGCAGGGGGATCATGAACACTGAAGCTTTCTTT. It translates to CASSGRGIMNTEAFF.

V is TRBV5-1 and J is TRBJ2-1; no definite D call. The CDR3 contains 14 residues. CDR1 is SGHRS and CDR2 is YFSETQ in the germline V gene. V lost 0 bases, J lost 3 bases, and 7 bases lay in between. DNA for the CDR3: TGCGCCAGCAGCTTGGGGGTCGGCTACAATGAGCAGTTCTTC. Translation: CASSLGVGYNEQFF.

The chain combines TRBV5-6 with TRBJ2-7; no clear D gene. Germline assignment: CDR1 SGHDT and CDR2 YYEEEE. This CDR3 region has 14 residues. Trimming cost V 4 bases and J 0 bases, with 11 bases left between them. CDR3 region: CASSGGSSSYEQYF. The CDR3 nucleotides read TGTGCCAGCAGCGGCGGCAGCAGCTCCTACGAGCAGTACTTC.

This rearrangement joins TRBV13 to TRBJ1-4, with unresolved D. The CDR3 sequence is 17 residues long. CDR1 and CDR2 (germline): PRHDT, FYEKMQ (reference sequence). V lost 4 bases, J lost 0 bases, and 15 bases lay in between. CDR3 residues: CASSSVTPLATNEKLFF. In DNA, the CDR3 is TGTGCCAGCAGCTCCGTGACCCCGCTGGCAACTAATGAAAAACTGTTTTTT.

This clone was seen once. The chain recombines TRBV27 with TRBJ1-1, with D possibly TRBD1 on 5 matching bases. Germline CDR1 is MNHEY and CDR2 is SMNVEV (reference sequence). Trimming removed 7 bases at V and 0 bases at J, with 9 bases between. This CDR3 is 13 amino acids long. Here the CDR3 DNA reads TGTGCCAGCACCCGAGGGGTGAACACTGAAGCTTTCTTT. Residues: CASTRGVNTEAFF.

This clone occurred once. The chain joins TRBV28 to TRBJ2-1; TRBD2 aligns across 12 bases. This CDR3 is built from 16 residues. V trimming: 5 bases; J trimming: 2 bases; junction bases outside the gene matches: 4. Per germline, CDR1 MDHEN and CDR2 SYDVKM. The CDR3, as DNA: TGTGCCAGCAGTCTAGCGGGAGGGCCAGCCTACAATGAGCAGTTCTTC. Translation: CASSLAGGPAYNEQFF.

This clone was picked up one time. The rearrangement uses TRBV30 and TRBJ2-2, with D uncertain. The V and J ends lost 2 bases and 2 bases respectively, with 9 bases between them. The germline CDR1 and CDR2 sequences are GTSNPN and SVGIG (reference sequence). This CDR3 has 14 residues. This CDR3 reads CAWSPRVNTGELFF. The DNA for the CDR3 is TGTGCCTGGAGTCCCCGGGTCAACACCGGGGAGCTGTTTTTT.

The chain carries TRBV28 and TRBJ2-1; 8 bases line up with TRBD1. This CDR3 has 15 residues. Unmatched junction bases numbered 3, after V lost 2 bases and J lost 3 bases. Germline CDR1 and CDR2: MDHEN and SYDVKM. CDR3 sequence: CASSLKGTGYNEQFF. The CDR3 DNA sequence: TGTGCCAGCAGTTTAAAGGGGACAGGCTACAATGAGCAGTTCTTC.